One sample yielded the 4 T cell receptor beta chains listed below, sequenced in a study of human T cells and chemical hapten exposure. Noted time point: patch test 2, 6 weeks after DPC sensitization. The treatment is: therapeutic diphenylcyclopropenone sensitization with weekly scalp DPC. TCRdb ran MiXCR on the RACE reads and lists one entry per CDR3 protein. The top ten hold 2% to 2.5% of the sample, which has roughly 100,000 distinct CDR3 sequences, approximately 8.6% seen once. This sample comprised whole blood, obtained in connection with sensitization to the hapten diphenylcyclopropenone (DPC). The receptors here all came from a woman in her thirties or forties with alopecia areata. Some clones in this sample may be carry-over from other donors' samples.

The CDR3 region is CASSQDSLQETQYF. Written as DNA, the CDR3 is TGTGCCAGCAGCCAAGATAGCCTCCAAGAGACCCAGTACTTC. The V call is TRBV4-2, the J call TRBJ2-5, with D unclear. CDR3 length equals 14 residues. Germline loops: CDR1 LGHNA, CDR2 YNFKEQ. Trimming stripped 0 bases from V and 1 base from J, with 6 bases between.

This clonotype was seen ten or more times. This chain links TRBV28 with TRBJ2-2; D remains ambiguous. The V end lost 1 base, the J end lost 4 bases, and 10 bases lay between the germline ends. Germline V CDR1 and CDR2: MDHEN, SYDVKM. The CDR3 runs to 15 residues. The CDR3 sequence: CASSLSGRGTGELFF. CDR3 sequence (DNA): TGTGCCAGCAGTTTATCCGGGCGTGGCACCGGGGAGCTGTTTTTT.

This clonotype was found many times. The chain joins TRBV7-9 to TRBJ2-1, with D possibly being TRBD2 (5 bases). Germline values: CDR1 SEHNR, CDR2 FQNEAQ (reference sequence). The V and J ends lost 1 base and 5 bases respectively, with 9 bases between them. This CDR3 is built from 14 residues. The CDR3 DNA reads TGTGCCAGCAGCTTAGGGGGAGTCGACAATGAGCAGTTCTTC. As protein: CASSLGGVDNEQFF.

This clonotype appeared a single time. CDR3: CASSLGGIGSPLHF. CDR3 DNA sequence: TGTGCCAGCAGCTTAGGAGGGATTGGTTCACCCCTCCACTTT. The rearrangement uses TRBV7-2 and TRBJ1-6; the D is unclear. CDR1 is SGHTA, CDR2 FQGNSA, per germline. V shed 1 base and J shed 9 bases, with 10 bases lying between them. This CDR3 region has 14 residues.